This T cell receptor beta chain was recorded in a study of CD4 T cells in relation to SARS-CoV-2 and coronaviruses. Overall study context: Shared crossreactive spike epitopes were mapped to their HLA restriction. Study-level findings and limits: SARS-CoV-2-driven expansion was significantly weaker in crossreactive than monoreactive clones.

TCRdb's table, derived via immunoSEQ multiplex PCR, lists solely in-frame clones and lacks some. Of more than 15,000 clones listed, roughly 71% were seen once; the top ten hold around 28%. Before the COVID-19 pandemic, during about 2010-2019, CD4+ T cells were taken from unexposed donors. Isolation of CD4+ T cells took place after roughly nine days in culture. Unexposed-donor CD4+ T cells were probed with SARS-CoV-2 S/N and four cold-coronavirus spikes, cells permitting. Cultures held under 2.5 million PBMCs per well with 8.5 to 10 IU/ml IL-2. The CDR3 is made up of 14 amino acids. Trimming removed 0 bases from V and 1 base from J, with 5 bases in between. Germline lookup yields CDR1 SGDLS and CDR2 YYNGEE. A word on this clone: Its specificity is unknown.

The gene calls are TRBV9 and TRBJ1-3; no definite D call. The sequencing sample was made of CD4+ T cells from PBMCs, cultured in vitro. This sequence originates from a human donor in good health. The CDR3 reads CASSVGRSGNTIYF. The CDR3 nucleotides are TGTGCCAGCAGCGTAGGAAGATCTGGAAACACCATATATTTT.